There are a few counts of the clone carrying this T cell receptor beta chain. The antigen is undetermined. This sample is part of a study of T cells in Graves' hyperthyroidism and ophthalmopathy. As for the study in general: The authors collected peripheral blood at initial diagnosis, before any treatment.

Subjects with ophthalmopathy showed a Clinical Activity Score no lower than 3, a NOSPECS grade no lower than 4, and a duration shorter than 3 months. RNA transcripts gave rise to amplified TCR beta CDR3 regions. TCR CDR3 underwent first-round RT-PCR with the HTBI primer set. TCRdb re-called the multiplex PCR reads through MiXCR, storing one row per CDR3 protein. Among hundreds of thousands of distinct CDR3 sequences listed, about 20% were seen once. Overall study results and limits: Blood also held most thyroid clonotypes expanded beyond 0.001.

The receptor's source is a man aged 30-40 years with Graves' ophthalmopathy. Sequences were obtained from blood.

In nucleotides, the CDR3 is TGCAGCGTGCCGACAGGGGGCGATGGCTACACCTTC. This encodes CSVPTGGDGYTF. J is TRBJ1-2 and V is TRBV29-1; TRBD1 agrees at 10 bases. J gave up 6 bases and V 6 bases, and 4 bases lay outside the gene matches. Germline values: CDR1 SQVTM, CDR2 ANQGSEA. CDR3 length: 12 amino acids.